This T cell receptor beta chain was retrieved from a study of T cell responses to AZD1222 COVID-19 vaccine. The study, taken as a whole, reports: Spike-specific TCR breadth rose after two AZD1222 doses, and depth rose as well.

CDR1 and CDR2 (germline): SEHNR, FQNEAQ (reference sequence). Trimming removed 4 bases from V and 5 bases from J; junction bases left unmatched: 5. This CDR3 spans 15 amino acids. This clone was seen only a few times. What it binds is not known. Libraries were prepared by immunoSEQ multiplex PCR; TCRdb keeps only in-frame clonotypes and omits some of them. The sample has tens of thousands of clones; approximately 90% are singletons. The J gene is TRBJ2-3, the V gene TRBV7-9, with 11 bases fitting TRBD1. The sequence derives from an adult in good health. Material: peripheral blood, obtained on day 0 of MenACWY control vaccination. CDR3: CASSSGQGAEDTQYF. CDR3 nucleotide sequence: TGTGCCAGCAGCTCCGGACAGGGGGCAGAAGATACGCAGTATTTT.